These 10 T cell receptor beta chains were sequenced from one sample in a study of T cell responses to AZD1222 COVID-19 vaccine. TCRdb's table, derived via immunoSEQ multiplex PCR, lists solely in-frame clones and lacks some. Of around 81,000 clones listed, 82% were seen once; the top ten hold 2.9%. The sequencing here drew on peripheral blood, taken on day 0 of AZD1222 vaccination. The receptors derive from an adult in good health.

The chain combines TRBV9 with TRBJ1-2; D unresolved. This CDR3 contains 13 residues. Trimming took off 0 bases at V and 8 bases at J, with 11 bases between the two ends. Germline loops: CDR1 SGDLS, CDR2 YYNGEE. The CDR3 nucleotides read TGTGCCAGCAGCGTAGTCCAGACAATGGGCTACACCTTC. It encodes CASSVVQTMGYTF.

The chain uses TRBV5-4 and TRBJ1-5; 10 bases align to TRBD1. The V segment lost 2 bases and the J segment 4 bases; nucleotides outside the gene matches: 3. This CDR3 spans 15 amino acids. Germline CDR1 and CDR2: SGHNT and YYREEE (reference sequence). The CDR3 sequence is CASSLGTGVNQPQHF. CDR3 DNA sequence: TGTGCCAGCAGCTTAGGGACAGGGGTAAATCAGCCCCAGCATTTT.

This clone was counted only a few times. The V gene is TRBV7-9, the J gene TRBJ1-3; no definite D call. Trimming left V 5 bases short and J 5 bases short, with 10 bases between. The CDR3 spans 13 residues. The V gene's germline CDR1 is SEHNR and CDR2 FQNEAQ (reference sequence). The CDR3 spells CASSLKLRNTIYF. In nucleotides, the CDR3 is TGTGCCAGCAGCCTTAAATTGCGAAACACCATATATTTT. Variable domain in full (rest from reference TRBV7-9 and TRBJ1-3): DTGVSQNPRHKITKRGQNVTFRCDPISEHNRLYWYRQTLGQGPEFLTYFQNEAQLEKSRLLSDRFSAERPKGSFSTLEIQRTEQGDSAMYLCASSLKLRNTIYFGEGSWLTVV.

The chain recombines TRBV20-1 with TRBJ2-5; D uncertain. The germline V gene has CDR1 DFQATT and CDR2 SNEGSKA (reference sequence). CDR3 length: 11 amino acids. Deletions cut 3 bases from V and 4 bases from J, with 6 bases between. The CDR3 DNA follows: TGCAGTGCTAGGATCGGAGAGACCCAGTACTTC. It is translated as CSARIGETQYF.

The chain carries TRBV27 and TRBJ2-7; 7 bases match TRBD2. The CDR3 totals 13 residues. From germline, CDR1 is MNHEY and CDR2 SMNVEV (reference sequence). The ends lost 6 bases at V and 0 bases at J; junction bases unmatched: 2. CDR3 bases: TGTGCCAGCAGGCTAGCGGCCTCCTACGAGCAGTACTTC. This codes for CASRLAASYEQYF.

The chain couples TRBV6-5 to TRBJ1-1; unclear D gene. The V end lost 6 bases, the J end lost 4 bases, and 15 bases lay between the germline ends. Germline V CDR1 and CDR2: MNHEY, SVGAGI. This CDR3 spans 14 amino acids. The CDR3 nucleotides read TGTGCCAGCAGCACAGAGACTGCGGTCACTGAAGCTTTCTTT. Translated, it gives CASSTETAVTEAFF.

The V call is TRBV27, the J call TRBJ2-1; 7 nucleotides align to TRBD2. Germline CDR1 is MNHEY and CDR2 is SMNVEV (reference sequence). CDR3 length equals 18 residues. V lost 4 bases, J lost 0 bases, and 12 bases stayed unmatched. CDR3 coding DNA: TGTGCCAGCAGTTGGGGGAGGCTAGCGGATAGCTCCTACAATGAGCAGTTCTTC. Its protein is CASSWGRLADSSYNEQFF.

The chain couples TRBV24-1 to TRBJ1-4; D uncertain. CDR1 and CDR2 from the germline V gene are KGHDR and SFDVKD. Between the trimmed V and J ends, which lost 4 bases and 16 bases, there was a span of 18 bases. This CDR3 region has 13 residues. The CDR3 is CATSETGTSWEFF. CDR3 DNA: TGTGCCACCAGTGAGACGGGTACGAGTTGGGAGTTTTTT.

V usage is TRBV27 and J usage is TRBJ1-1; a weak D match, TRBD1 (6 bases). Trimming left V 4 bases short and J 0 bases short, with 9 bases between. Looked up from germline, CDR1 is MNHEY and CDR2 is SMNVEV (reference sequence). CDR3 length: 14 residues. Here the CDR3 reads CASSWRGVNTEAFF. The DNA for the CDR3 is TGTGCCAGCAGTTGGAGGGGGGTGAACACTGAAGCTTTCTTT.

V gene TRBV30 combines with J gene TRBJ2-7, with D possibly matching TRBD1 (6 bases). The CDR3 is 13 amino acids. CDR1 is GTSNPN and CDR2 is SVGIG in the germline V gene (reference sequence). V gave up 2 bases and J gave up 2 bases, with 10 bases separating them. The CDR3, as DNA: TGTGCCTGGAGTCAGGGGTTTCCCTACGAGCAGTACTTC. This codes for CAWSQGFPYEQYF.